The 19 T cell receptor beta chains below come from one sample, sequenced in a study of T cell responses to AZD1222 COVID-19 vaccine. Data came from immunoSEQ multiplex PCR; TCRdb stores just in-frame clones and leaves some out. The table records some 110,000 clones, 89% of them present only once. Sequencing used peripheral blood, obtained on day 0 of AZD1222 vaccination. Source of these receptors: an adult in good health.

The chain employs TRBV5-1 and TRBJ2-7; D is unresolved. V was clipped by 0 bases and J by 3 bases, with 13 bases between them. The CDR3 totals 15 residues. CDR1 is SGHRS, CDR2 YFSETQ, per germline. The CDR3 spells CASSLAGQKSYEQYF. CDR3 coding DNA: TGCGCCAGCAGCTTGGCCGGGCAGAAGAGCTACGAGCAGTACTTC.

CDR3 protein: CASSLVLAGEVEQYF. The CDR3 DNA is TGTGCCAGCAGCTTAGTGTTGGCAGGAGAGGTCGAGCAGTACTTC. The chain carries TRBV7-2 and TRBJ2-7, with no clear D. Germline lookup yields CDR1 SGHTA and CDR2 FQGNSA. Trimming pared 1 base from V and 6 bases from J, leaving 16 bases between. The CDR3 totals 15 residues.

This clone was observed a single time. This rearrangement joins TRBV19 to TRBJ1-5, with D perhaps matching TRBD1 (5 bases). Trimming cost V 3 bases and J 6 bases, with 9 bases left between them. The CDR3 runs to 13 residues. From germline, CDR1 is LNHDA and CDR2 SQIVND (reference sequence). For the CDR3, the DNA is TGTGCCAGTAGTATGGGGGGGAGTCAGCCCCAGCATTTT. It codes for CASSMGGSQPQHF.

Regarding this clone: Other DNA sequences in the sample encode the same CDR3. V is TRBV10-3 and J is TRBJ1-4; no definite D call. Trimming took off 0 bases at V and 8 bases at J, with 4 bases between the two ends. This CDR3 comprises 12 residues. In germline, CDR1 is ENHRY, CDR2 SYGVKD. CDR3 protein: CAISESGEKLFF. DNA for the CDR3: TGTGCCATCAGTGAGTCTGGGGAAAAACTGTTTTTT.

This chain uses TRBV30 with TRBJ1-6; D ambiguous. The germline V gene has CDR1 GTSNPN and CDR2 SVGIG (reference sequence). The CDR3 loop spans 17 amino acids. V dropped 3 bases and J dropped 9 bases, with 24 bases sitting between them. CDR3 coding DNA: TGTGCCTGGAGCACTATTGAGGGCTCTCCCTACGGTTCACCCCTCCACTTT. Residues: CAWSTIEGSPYGSPLHF.

J is TRBJ1-2 and V is TRBV7-9; D ambiguous. The germline V gene encodes CDR1 SEHNR and CDR2 FQNEAQ (reference sequence). V gave up 2 bases and J gave up 2 bases, with 6 bases separating them. CDR3 length: 13 amino acids. Here the CDR3 DNA reads TGTGCCAGCAGCTTAAACAGCAACTATGGCTACACCTTC. Translation: CASSLNSNYGYTF.

The chain couples TRBV5-5 to TRBJ1-1; TRBD1 is a possible D gene (5 bases). The V gene's germline CDR1 is SGHKS and CDR2 YYEKEE (reference sequence). The ends were cut back, 5 bases at V and 5 bases at J, with 13 bases in the middle. The CDR3 runs 13 residues. The CDR3 reads CASSQGLLTEAFF. CDR3 in DNA: TGTGCCAGCAGTCAGGGTTTATTAACTGAAGCTTTCTTT.

The chain carries TRBV12-3 or TRBV12-4 and TRBJ2-7; D may be TRBD2 (5 bases). CDR3 length equals 11 residues. V was shortened by 10 bases and J by 3 bases, with 10 bases between the two germline ends. CDR3 sequence (DNA): TGTGCCACTAGCACAAACTACGAGCAGTACTTC. Protein sequence: CATSTNYEQYF.

As for this clone: In the same sample, other DNA sequences code for this CDR3. The rearrangement joins TRBV11-2 to TRBJ1-2; D gene uncertain. This CDR3 spans 13 amino acids. The germline gives CDR1 SGHAT, CDR2 FQNNGV. The V and J ends lost 5 bases and 2 bases respectively, with 9 bases between them. The CDR3, as DNA: TGTGCCAGCAGCCAAGGAGGGAACTATGGCTACACCTTC. Its protein is CASSQGGNYGYTF.

The chain uses TRBV20-1 and TRBJ2-7; D unresolved. This CDR3 region has 11 residues. Looked up from germline, CDR1 is DFQATT and CDR2 is SNEGSKA (reference sequence). With 3 bases removed from V and 3 bases from J, the gap between germline ends came to 6 bases. The DNA for the CDR3 is TGCAGTGCTAGTAAAGACTACGAGCAGTACTTC. Translation gives CSASKDYEQYF.

This chain uses TRBV30 with TRBJ1-4, with TRBD1 identical over 7 bases. CDR1 is GTSNPN and CDR2 is SVGIG in the germline V gene (reference sequence). V gave up 0 bases and J gave up 6 bases; unmatched junction bases: 4. This CDR3 has 14 residues. The CDR3 nucleotides are TGTGCCTGGAGTGTACATGGGACAGATGAAAAACTGTTTTTT. It encodes CAWSVHGTDEKLFF.

This chain connects TRBV19 to TRBJ1-6, with 10 bases aligning to TRBD1. The ends lost 9 bases at V and 9 bases at J; junction bases unmatched: 5. The germline CDR1 and CDR2 sequences are LNHDA and SQIVND (reference sequence). This CDR3 comprises 13 residues. The DNA of the CDR3 is TGTGCCAGCCAACGGACAGGGGGTTCACCCCTCCACTTT. Its protein product is CASQRTGGSPLHF.

The chain joins TRBV7-2 to TRBJ1-5; the D is unclear. The ends were cut back, 0 bases at V and 7 bases at J, with 7 bases in the middle. The germline V gene encodes CDR1 SGHTA and CDR2 FQGNSA. The CDR3 length is 13 residues. CDR3: CASSLAWGQPQHF. The CDR3 region has the DNA TGTGCCAGCAGCTTAGCATGGGGACAGCCCCAGCATTTT.

The chain has TRBV18 and TRBJ1-2; 8 nucleotides align to TRBD1. There are 14 residues in the CDR3. With V trimmed by 3 bases and J by 0 bases, 0 bases remained unmatched. Germline V CDR1 and CDR2: KGHSH, LQKENI. CDR3 in amino acids: CASSPTGANYGYTF. The CDR3 coding sequence is TGTGCCAGCTCACCGACAGGGGCTAACTATGGCTACACCTTC.

This chain joins TRBV11-3 and TRBJ1-1, with D tentatively TRBD1 (5 bases). CDR1 SGHNT and CDR2 YENEEA come from the germline V gene. Trimming removed 5 bases at V and 6 bases at J, with 16 bases between. There are 14 residues in the CDR3. The CDR3 nucleotides read TGTGCCAGCAGCGCCCCAGGGTCCGGAGCTGAAGCTTTCTTT. The encoded protein is CASSAPGSGAEAFF.

The rearrangement joins TRBV11-3 to TRBJ1-1; D is undetermined. Germline CDR1 SGHNT, CDR2 YENEEA. V gave up 2 bases and J gave up 4 bases, with 8 bases separating them. This CDR3 contains 13 residues. DNA for the CDR3: TGTGCCAGCAGCTTAAGGGAGGGCACTGAAGCTTTCTTT. This encodes CASSLREGTEAFF.

The chain joins TRBV5-4 to TRBJ1-2; 7 nucleotides agree with TRBD1. From germline, CDR1 is SGHNT and CDR2 YYREEE (reference sequence). With 6 bases clipped from V and 8 bases from J, the junction kept 10 bases outside the gene matches. The CDR3 sequence is 13 residues long. CDR3 residues: CASTEDRAKGYTF. The CDR3 DNA follows: TGTGCCAGCACCGAAGACAGGGCCAAAGGCTACACCTTC.

The gene calls are TRBV19 and TRBJ1-6, with D perhaps matching TRBD1 (6 bases). Trimming cost V 3 bases and J 6 bases, with 12 bases left between them. Looked up from germline, CDR1 is LNHDA and CDR2 is SQIVND (reference sequence). This CDR3 has 15 residues. CDR3 sequence: CASSIESRGNSPLHF. The CDR3, as DNA: TGTGCCAGTAGTATTGAAAGCAGGGGTAATTCACCCCTCCACTTT.

CDR3 protein: CASSARQGRTGELFF. The DNA for the CDR3 is TGTGCCAGCAGCGCCCGACAAGGACGGACCGGGGAGCTGTTTTTT. This rearrangement joins TRBV9 to TRBJ2-2, with no clear D. With 3 bases removed from V and 5 bases from J, the gap between germline ends came to 14 bases. The CDR3 spans 15 residues. Germline lookup yields CDR1 SGDLS and CDR2 YYNGEE.